This paragraph covers one T cell receptor beta chain sequence. Its recognized antigen is unknown. The sample holds no much larger clone one base away, and base qualities are not on file. Healthy HIV-negative adults with no recently reported acute infections or vaccinations were included as donors. Every donor was a Caucasian adult residing in Nashville, Tennessee, USA. CD4+ T cells were enriched by magnetic negative selection; naive cells were then positively selected on CD45RA, and the negative fraction formed the memory subset. Blood was obtained by leukapheresis, after which PBMCs were separated by Ficoll-Histopaque density gradient centrifugation and cryopreserved in liquid nitrogen vapor phase. Analytical flow cytometry was used to check the purity and quantity of each magnetically sorted T cell population. Each sorted fraction had its genomic DNA isolated and then quantified by UV absorbance on a Nanodrop 2000c.

Using the deep immunoSEQ assay, TCR CDR3 regions were amplified from genomic DNA by multiplex PCR. Extracted genomic DNA from each cell subset was distributed evenly across all wells of several immunoSEQ 96-well plates, and each plate was treated as a replicate. For sorted subsets, roughly 0.2 ug genomic DNA, equal to 30,000 or so T cell genomes, was loaded into each replicate PCR. Purified libraries were measured with a Qubit 3.0 fluorometer, size-checked on a Bioanalyzer 2100, and measured again with the KAPA Library Quantification kit. Every immunoSEQ 96-well plate was sequenced on a separate single-read 150-cycle Illumina NextSeq 550 flow cell. Regarding the original processing steps: The immunoSEQ output contained only junctional sequences without quality scores, so filtering could not match that applied to full-length reads. To assign V/J genes and CDR3, sequences were annotated against IMGT germline references using PyIR, a Python wrapper for IgBLAST v1.9. Reads were removed for weak V/J assignments (E-value above 1e-6), missing CDR3, stop codons, out-of-frame junctions, or ambiguous translated residues. A V3J clonotype was defined by an identical inferred V gene, J gene, and CDR3 amino acid sequence. Percentage overlap between repertoires was computed as shared unique clonotypes divided by the size of the smaller repertoire. Repertoire richness was assessed with RTK rarefaction, the Chao1 estimator, and Recon v2.1 estimates of unobserved clonotypes. Generation probabilities for all TCRbeta clonotypes obtained by the gDNA method from a few donors were computed using OLGA. Here the immuneACCESS table is served through TCRdb, limited to in-frame sequences with V and J called. Missing clones are a known gap in these copies; in checked studies unresolved V genes cover under half, and the rest lacks a known reason. That table supplies the V and J calls and clone size; D and trimming were determined from the DNA. Recorded for this sample are fewer than 1.6 million clones; 98% of them occurred a single time. The ten largest clones take up about 0.35% of the sample.

This entry belongs to a study of shared clonotypes between healthy human individuals (dated by TCRdb to 2019 to 2021). General notes on the study: The cohort included a few men and two women between 18 and 49 years of age. To increase sequencing depth and limit assay-specific biases, TCR repertoire library preparation and sequencing were carried out by different laboratories using diverse techniques. The study deeply sequenced blood TCR repertoires of roughly five healthy adults to estimate repertoire size and the extent of clonotype sharing between individuals. Between about 0.8 and 8.9 billion PBMCs per donor were obtained by leukapheresis. For each donor, CD4 naive and CD4 memory were each given three plates, CD8 naive was given two plates, and CD8 memory was given one plate.

CDR1 and CDR2 are read off the germline V gene as ENHRY and SYGVKD. Cut back by 4 bases and 3 bases, the V and J ends lie 6 bases apart. Inclusive of the bounding cysteine and phenylalanine, the CDR3 is 12 residues long. The DNA shown is the 36-base CDR3, in frame from base 1. Broad study findings and their caveats: Sharing across several donors was observed for about 5% of naive CD4, about 4% of naive CD8, over 2% of memory CD4, and 0.4% of memory CD8 clonotypes. Larger estimated clonotype richness was generally found for naive subsets than for memory subsets. Because the study included a small number of donors, the genetic and exposure-history diversity represented was limited. Higher generation probabilities were observed for clonotypes shared by all four sorted-subset donors than for non-shared clonotypes. Pairwise subsampling led to the expectation that sequencing depth would affect the degree of clonotype sharing among donors. Sampling was limited to blood, and TCR repertoires in tissue likely differ from TCR repertoires in blood. Incomplete sequencing was indicated by rarefaction of sorted-subset datasets, despite the large sequencing depth.

This receptor chain uses TRBV10-3 and TRBJ2-5; the D gene assignment is ambiguous. Material: naive CD4+ T cells sorted from blood. The cell subset or site label of this sample denotes: CD45RA+ positively selected. This clonotype was obtained from a man younger than 45 in good health. The DNA is as follows: TGTGCCATCAGTGTGGCGGAAGAGACCCAGTACTTC. Translation gives CAISVAEETQYF.